The 17 T cell receptor beta chains below all came from one sample that was sequenced in a study of beta chain features in type 1 diabetes. cDNA synthesis used the whole RNA isolate, giving expressed TCRB sequences. Sequencing was performed with immunoSEQ multiplex PCR; in TCRdb, only in-frame clones are kept and a portion is missing. The sample includes some 140,000 clones, about 10% of them seen just once. Notes on the study in general: All four CD4+ subsets from Type 1 diabetes patients carried moderately but significantly shorter TCRB CDR3s.

The antigens these receptors bind are not known. The specimen sequenced was central memory CD4+ T cells from blood. The receptors here all came from a man aged 30 to 45 with type 1 diabetes.

This clone was seen more than once but under ten times. The V and J genes are TRBV7-2 and TRBJ2-7; possibly TRBD2 for D (6 bases). The V end was cut by 1 base, the J end by 0 bases, with 10 bases between. Looked up from germline, CDR1 is SGHTA and CDR2 is FQGNSA. The CDR3 sequence is 15 residues long. The CDR3 region has the DNA TGTGCCAGCAGCTTAGGTCGGGGGATCTCCTACGAGCAGTACTTC. It encodes CASSLGRGISYEQYF. The variable domain in full, with the rest retrieved from reference TRBV7-2 and TRBJ2-7, is GAGVSQSPSNKVTEKGKDVELRCDPISGHTALYWYRQSLGQGLEFLIYFQGNSAPDKSGLPSDRFSAERTGGSVSTLTIQRTQQEDSAVYLCASSLGRGISYEQYFGPGTRLTVT.

The chain recombines TRBV6-5 with TRBJ2-1; tentatively, D is TRBD2 (6 bases). CDR1 is MNHEY and CDR2 is SVGAGI in the germline V gene. This CDR3 has 13 residues. V was clipped by 6 bases and J by 4 bases, with 10 bases between them. The CDR3 sequence: CASRVRGYNEQFF. DNA of the CDR3: TGTGCCAGCAGGGTACGGGGGTACAATGAGCAGTTCTTC.

The CDR3 coding sequence is TGTGCCAGCAGCCAAGATGCGCCTGCGGGGGGAGTCACTGAGCAGTTCTTC. This sequence encodes CASSQDAPAGGVTEQFF. This chain uses TRBV4-2 with TRBJ2-1; 8 bases fit TRBD2. The CDR3 covers 17 residues. CDR1 is LGHNA, CDR2 YNFKEQ, per germline. J lost 9 bases, V lost 0 bases, and 13 bases had no gene match.

The chain links TRBV7-9 to TRBJ2-5; 8 bases are a match to TRBD1. This CDR3 region has 15 residues. In germline, CDR1 is SEHNR, CDR2 FQNEAQ (reference sequence). J was trimmed by 5 bases and V by 5 bases; bases with no gene match: 10. DNA for the CDR3: TGTGCCAGCAGCCCTGGACAGGGTATAGGGGAGACCCAGTACTTC. It specifies CASSPGQGIGETQYF.

This clone was observed a few times. The chain recombines TRBV6-1 with TRBJ1-1; D unclear. The CDR3 contains 12 residues. The germline gives CDR1 MNHNS, CDR2 SASEGT. Trimming removed 7 bases at V and 11 bases at J, with 17 bases between. The CDR3 loop is CASNIGESGAFF. DNA of the CDR3: TGTGCCAGCAATATTGGGGAGTCGGGGGCTTTCTTT.

This clone was observed at least ten times. The V call is TRBV7-9, the J call TRBJ1-4; 9 bases fit TRBD1. Germline CDR1 and CDR2: SEHNR and FQNEAQ (reference sequence). V was clipped by 5 bases and J by 6 bases; unmatched bases: 7. The CDR3 extends over 15 amino acids. CDR3 sequence reads: CASSATGGADEKLFF. The DNA of the CDR3 is TGTGCCAGCAGCGCTACAGGGGGCGCGGATGAAAAACTGTTTTTT.

This clone was counted between two and nine times. The gene calls are TRBV7-3 and TRBJ2-6, with a possible D match to TRBD1 (6 bases). Per germline, CDR1 SGHTA and CDR2 FQGTGA. The CDR3 is 15 residues long. Trimming pared 5 bases from V and 3 bases from J, leaving 11 bases between. The CDR3, as DNA: TGTGCCAGCAGCCAGGGGAGTTATGGGGCCAACGTCCTGACTTTC. Its protein is CASSQGSYGANVLTF.

The gene calls are TRBV18 and TRBJ2-7; D is perhaps TRBD1 (5 bases). CDR1 is KGHSH, CDR2 LQKENI, per germline. CDR3 length: 13 amino acids. Deletions cut 4 bases from V and 1 base from J, with 8 bases between. CDR3 sequence (DNA): TGTGCCAGCTCACAGGGGTGGTCCTACGAGCAGTACTTC. Its translation: CASSQGWSYEQYF.

This clone turned up a few times. This chain uses TRBV27 with TRBJ2-6, with D tentatively TRBD1 (6 bases). This CDR3 contains 17 residues. Germline V gene sequence: CDR1 MNHEY, CDR2 SMNVEV (reference sequence). V was cut by 6 bases and J by 0 bases, with 15 bases left in between. CDR3 nucleotides: TGTGCCAGCAGCCGGATAACAGGGACCTCTGGGGCCAACGTCCTGACTTTC. Protein: CASSRITGTSGANVLTF.

This clone was detected only a few times. The chain joins TRBV30 to TRBJ2-7, with 7 bases matching TRBD2. This CDR3 is built from 12 residues. V dropped 3 bases and J dropped 5; count of bases not matched to a gene: 4. Looked up from germline, CDR1 is GTSNPN and CDR2 is SVGIG (reference sequence). CDR3 loop: CAWRGSGDEQYF. The CDR3 bases are TGTGCCTGGAGAGGGAGCGGGGACGAGCAGTACTTC.

At least ten counts were recorded for this clone. This sample includes further DNA sequences coding for the same CDR3. The CDR3 protein is CASSLSLAGAYNEQFF. In DNA, the CDR3 is TGTGCCAGCAGCTTATCCCTAGCGGGGGCCTACAATGAGCAGTTCTTC. The genes are TRBV7-9 and TRBJ2-1; 10 nucleotides line up with TRBD2. There are 16 residues in the CDR3. The germline V gene has CDR1 SEHNR and CDR2 FQNEAQ (reference sequence). With 2 bases clipped from V and 2 bases from J, the junction kept 3 bases outside the gene matches.

The chain has TRBV5-4 and TRBJ1-6, with a possible D match to TRBD1 (5 bases). Between the trimmed V and J ends, which lost 1 base and 8 bases, there was a span of 7 bases. Germline-derived CDR1 and CDR2 are SGHNT and YYREEE (reference sequence). The CDR3 consists of 13 residues. The CDR3 is CASSLQGDSPLHF. CDR3 coding DNA: TGTGCCAGCAGCTTGCAGGGTGATTCACCCCTCCACTTT.

The V gene is TRBV28, the J gene TRBJ1-1; D is possibly TRBD1 (6 bases). The CDR3 loop spans 13 amino acids. V was shortened by 5 bases and J by 3 bases, with 10 bases between the two germline ends. Germline CDR1 and CDR2: MDHEN and SYDVKM. The CDR3 nucleotides are TGTGCCAGCAGTCGACAGGTTTACACTGAAGCTTTCTTT. Amino acids: CASSRQVYTEAFF. Full variable domain (rest looked up from reference TRBV28 and TRBJ1-1): DVKVTQSSRYLVKRTGEKVFLECVQDMDHENMFWYRQDPGLGLRLIYFSYDVKMKEKGDIPEGYSVSREKKERFSLILESASTNQTSMYLCASSRQVYTEAFFGQGTRLTVV.

The J gene is TRBJ1-5, the V gene TRBV2, with D unclear. The CDR3 length is 12 residues. Trimming stripped 7 bases from V and 6 bases from J, with 10 bases between. Germline CDR1 is SNHLY and CDR2 is FYNNEI. CDR3 nucleotides: TGTGCCAGCAAGTCCGTCGGTCAGCCCCAGCATTTT. Translated, it gives CASKSVGQPQHF.

The chain carries TRBV21-1 and TRBJ2-1; the table's D call TRBD2 went unverified against the DNA. TRBV21-1 is shown as a pseudogene. The CDR3 runs to 15 residues. CDR3 amino acids: CASSKGQRGGGEQFF. CDR3 in DNA: TGTGCCAGCAGCAAAGGCCAGCGGGGGGGCGGCGAGCAGTTCTTC.

This clone was counted a few times. This rearrangement joins TRBV7-9 to TRBJ1-4; no definite D call. The V end lost 5 bases, the J end lost 8 bases, and 9 bases lay between the germline ends. Germline V gives CDR1 SEHNR, CDR2 FQNEAQ (reference sequence). The CDR3 covers 12 residues. The CDR3 DNA follows: TGTGCCAGCAGCCCCCTGGAGGAAAAACTGTTTTTT. Translation: CASSPLEEKLFF.

The chain recombines TRBV30 with TRBJ1-1; TRBD1 might be the D (5 bases). Per the germline V gene, CDR1 is GTSNPN and CDR2 is SVGIG (reference sequence). V lost 4 bases, J lost 2 bases, and 11 bases lay in between. The CDR3 is 13 residues long. Written as DNA, the CDR3 is TGTGCCTGGAAAACAGGACCTAACACTGAAGCTTTCTTT. Its protein product is CAWKTGPNTEAFF.